This T cell receptor beta chain was recorded in a study of cytomegalovirus exposure and HLA in healthy donors. On this clone itself: Its antigen is unknown.

Overall study results and limits: A few chains tied to CMV proved CMV antigen-specific in vitro. In a later analysis, a genetic analysis reported fewer productive-TCR N-insertions in an Asian-associated ancestry cluster than the cohort average. The investigators catalogued 150 to 200 TCR beta chains as cytomegalovirus-associated.

PCR involved 60 Vbeta and 13 Jbeta primers. The method was immunoSEQ multiplex PCR; TCRdb's version includes in-frame clones alone and lacks a portion of them. The data show 150,000 to 170,000 clones, roughly three quarters seen once. This receptor was taken from a man aged 30-40 years in good health and CMV-seropositive. Sequenced: PBMCs.

The chain's CDR3 is CASSPTQRSPLHF. Written as DNA, the CDR3 is TGTGCCAGCAGCCCGACCCAGCGTTCACCCCTCCACTTT. The chain links TRBV6-5 to TRBJ1-6; no clear D. The CDR3 totals 13 residues. Germline CDR1 is MNHEY and CDR2 is SVGAGI. V lost 6 bases and J 9 bases, leaving 12 bases between the germline ends.